The 30 T cell receptor beta chains presented below share a single source sample, sequenced in a study of cytomegalovirus exposure and HLA in healthy donors. Amplification used 60 Vbeta primers and 13 Jbeta primers. The table came from immunoSEQ multiplex PCR; TCRdb's copy has only in-frame clones and leaves some out. Of 150,000 to 180,000 clones detected, around 79% appear once; the ten largest clones hold roughly 8%. The sample taken for sequencing was PBMCs. These receptors were obtained from a man aged 25-45 years in good health and CMV-seropositive.

This clone was seen just once. The gene calls are TRBV10-3 and TRBJ1-1; 10 bases line up with TRBD1. Germline-derived CDR1 and CDR2 are ENHRY and SYGVKD. V lost 7 bases to trimming and J lost 4 bases; unmatched junction nucleotides: 6. The CDR3 is 14 residues long. The DNA of the CDR3 is TGTGCCATCACCCCGGGACAGGGGTTCACTGAAGCTTTCTTT. It codes for CAITPGQGFTEAFF.

This rearrangement joins TRBV27 to TRBJ2-3; tentatively, D is TRBD2 (5 bases). V lost 3 bases to trimming and J lost 0 bases, with 16 bases between them. The germline V gene encodes CDR1 MNHEY and CDR2 SMNVEV (reference sequence). This CDR3 is built from 17 residues. Here the CDR3 reads CASSLMEERVSTDTQYF. CDR3 nucleotides: TGTGCCAGCAGTTTGATGGAGGAGAGGGTCAGCACAGATACGCAGTATTTT.

This clone has only one observation. The V gene is TRBV7-8, the J gene TRBJ1-2; TRBD1 matches 9 bases. The germline V gene encodes CDR1 SGHVS and CDR2 FQNEAQ. Trimming removed 5 bases from V and 7 bases from J; junction bases left unmatched: 8. The CDR3 has 14 residues. CDR3 coding DNA: TGTGCCAGCAGCCTCGCCACAGGGGGCTTTGGCTACACCTTC. It translates to CASSLATGGFGYTF.

This clone appeared many times. The germline gene is not matched at one end of the junction; a read error may be the cause. Other DNA variants within this sample encode the same CDR3. V and J are TRBV7-7 and TRBJ2-2; D is perhaps TRBD2 (6 bases). The CDR3 is 15 residues long. Germline lookup yields CDR1 SSHAT and CDR2 FNYEAQ (reference sequence). CDR3 nucleotides: TGTGCTAGCAGCCCTCGGAGGGGGAACACCGGGGAGCTGTTTTTT. It codes for CASSPRRGNTGELFF.

The sample holds one count of this clone. The chain couples TRBV29-1 to TRBJ2-5, with 8 bases lining up with TRBD1. V lost 8 bases to trimming and J lost 1 base; unmatched junction nucleotides: 9. Germline V gene data show CDR1 as SQVTM and CDR2 as ANQGSEA. CDR3 length: 14 amino acids. The CDR3 DNA follows: TGCAGCCTCACAGGGGGACGCTTCCAAGAGACCCAGTACTTC. Protein product: CSLTGGRFQETQYF.

In the case of this clone: A junction boundary mismatches the germline segment, possibly from a read error. The rearrangement uses TRBV5-1 and TRBJ1-4; TRBD1 agrees at 9 bases. The CDR3 contains 14 residues. Germline V lookup: CDR1 SGHRS, CDR2 YFSETQ. The CDR3 DNA follows: TGCGCCAGCTGCTTGGGACAGGGTCACGAAAAACTGTTTTTT. Protein: CASCLGQGHEKLFF.

This clone showed up just a few times. The chain employs TRBV27 and TRBJ2-5; no clear D. The CDR3 contains 15 residues. Trimming took 1 base from V and 4 from J, leaving 13 bases between them. Germline V gives CDR1 MNHEY, CDR2 SMNVEV (reference sequence). CDR3 sequence reads: CASSLYSWVGETQYF. The CDR3, as DNA: TGTGCCAGCAGTTTATACAGTTGGGTCGGAGAGACCCAGTACTTC.

The CDR3 sequence is CAWQGQAMREKLFF. CDR3 sequence (DNA): TGTGCCTGGCAAGGACAGGCAATGAGGGAAAAACTGTTTTTT. The chain combines TRBV30 with TRBJ1-4; 7 bases match TRBD1. Germline-derived CDR1 and CDR2 are GTSNPN and SVGIG (reference sequence). The CDR3 length is 14 residues. Losses at the gene ends were 5 bases for V and 8 bases for J; bases not matched to a gene: 11.

The V gene is TRBV5-1, the J gene TRBJ2-2; D may be TRBD2 (6 bases). CDR3 length: 15 residues. The V and J ends lost 4 bases and 0 bases respectively, with 10 bases between them. In germline, CDR1 is SGHRS, CDR2 YFSETQ. CDR3 amino acids: CASSLTSTNTGELFF. In DNA form, the CDR3 reads TGCGCCAGCAGCCTAACTAGCACGAACACCGGGGAGCTGTTTTTT.

A note on this clone: This same CDR3 is encoded by further DNA sequences in the sample. The chain carries TRBV27 and TRBJ1-5, with TRBD1 as a possible D gene (5 bases). Trimming took off 0 bases at V and 1 base at J, with 7 bases between the two ends. Germline V gene sequence: CDR1 MNHEY, CDR2 SMNVEV (reference sequence). The CDR3 is made up of 15 amino acids. The CDR3, as DNA: TGTGCCAGCAGTTTATCAGGGGTAAGCAATCAGCCCCAGCATTTT. This gives the protein CASSLSGVSNQPQHF.

V is TRBV28 and J is TRBJ2-7; no definite D call. The CDR3 is made up of 14 amino acids. CDR1 is MDHEN, CDR2 SYDVKM, per germline. V was cut by 5 bases and J by 6 bases, with 17 bases left in between. CDR3 sequence reads: CASSGYSDKREQYF. The CDR3 DNA follows: TGTGCCAGCAGTGGTTACTCCGACAAACGCGAGCAGTACTTC.

The chain carries TRBV7-9 and TRBJ1-6, with 9 bases identical to TRBD1. There are 15 residues in the CDR3. Trimming at V came to 5 bases and at J to 8 bases, leaving 7 bases not matched to a gene. Germline CDR1 reads SEHNR; CDR2 reads FQNEAQ (reference sequence). The CDR3 DNA reads as TGTGCCAGCAGCGCCCCTGACAGGGGGGATTCACCCCTCCACTTT. Amino acids: CASSAPDRGDSPLHF.

The V call is TRBV27, the J call TRBJ1-2, with 9 bases fitting TRBD1. V was pared by 6 bases and J by 7 bases, with 9 bases of the junction left unmatched. This CDR3 is 14 amino acids long. The V gene's germline CDR1 is MNHEY and CDR2 SMNVEV (reference sequence). CDR3 coding DNA: TGTGCCAGCAGGCCTCCGGGACAGGGTGGTGGCTACACCTTC. This gives the protein CASRPPGQGGGYTF.

The gene calls are TRBV2 and TRBJ1-2; D perhaps matches TRBD1 (6 bases). V was shortened by 4 bases and J by 1 base, with 7 bases between the two germline ends. There are 13 residues in the CDR3. Per germline, CDR1 SNHLY and CDR2 FYNNEI. The chain's CDR3 is CASSGTDNYGYTF. CDR3 nucleotides: TGTGCCAGCAGTGGGACAGATAACTATGGCTACACCTTC.

This clone was recorded a few times. This chain joins TRBV19 and TRBJ1-1; TRBD1 matches at 8 bases. The germline gives CDR1 LNHDA, CDR2 SQIVND (reference sequence). This CDR3 spans 14 amino acids. The V and J ends lost 7 bases and 8 bases, in that order; junction bases with no gene match: 12. CDR3 sequence reads: CASNLKQGVGEAFF. The CDR3 DNA follows: TGTGCCAGTAACCTAAAACAGGGGGTCGGCGAAGCTTTCTTT.

The J gene is TRBJ2-5, the V gene TRBV4-3, with a weak D call TRBD1 (6 bases). The CDR3 covers 14 residues. Germline V CDR1 and CDR2: LGHNA, YSLEER. Trimming pared 0 bases from V and 5 bases from J, leaving 10 bases between. This CDR3 is CASSQEGTSETQYF. CDR3 bases: TGCGCCAGCAGCCAAGAAGGGACATCTGAGACCCAGTACTTC.

V usage is TRBV27 and J usage is TRBJ1-6; 7 bases fit TRBD1. The germline V gene encodes CDR1 MNHEY and CDR2 SMNVEV (reference sequence). V dropped 4 bases and J dropped 9; count of bases not matched to a gene: 9. The CDR3 extends over 15 amino acids. The CDR3 bases are TGTGCCAGCAGTTGGTCCGTGACAGGGAGTTCACCCCTCCACTTT. Amino acids: CASSWSVTGSSPLHF.

The J gene is TRBJ1-2, the V gene TRBV4-3, with 7 nucleotides matching TRBD1. The junction had 6 bases not matched to a gene; V was cut back by 0 bases and J by 8 bases. The germline CDR1 and CDR2 sequences are LGHNA and YSLEER. The CDR3 contains 14 residues. As DNA, the CDR3 is TGCGCCAGCAGCCAAGAGAACAGGGGCGGGGGCTACACCTTC. This gives the protein CASSQENRGGGYTF.

V and J are TRBV19 and TRBJ2-5, with a weak D call TRBD1 (6 bases). Germline-derived CDR1 and CDR2 are LNHDA and SQIVND (reference sequence). V dropped 8 bases and J dropped 5 bases, with 12 bases sitting between them. The CDR3 length is 12 residues. CDR3 sequence (DNA): TGTGCCAGTCAAGGGGGTTGGGAGACCCAGTACTTC. It is translated as CASQGGWETQYF.

Here the CDR3 DNA reads TGTGCCAGCAGTGTATCAAGAGGGTCCTACGAGCAGTACTTC. Encoded protein: CASSVSRGSYEQYF. The V call is TRBV25-1, the J call TRBJ2-7, with D possibly matching TRBD2 (5 bases). The CDR3 has 14 residues. Germline CDR1 is MGHDK and CDR2 is SYGVNS. V shed 4 bases and J shed 1 base, with 11 bases lying between them.

CDR3 loop: CASSFSGMIDEQYF. The CDR3 bases are TGTGCCAGCAGCTTTAGCGGGATGATCGACGAGCAGTACTTC. This chain links TRBV28 with TRBJ2-7; 8 bases match TRBD2. The CDR3 contains 14 residues. J lost 5 bases, V lost 6 bases, and 9 bases had no gene match. Germline V lookup: CDR1 MDHEN, CDR2 SYDVKM.

The chain combines TRBV25-1 with TRBJ1-3, with 7 bases fitting TRBD1. Germline assignment: CDR1 MGHDK and CDR2 SYGVNS. The V segment lost 5 bases and the J segment 0 bases; nucleotides outside the gene matches: 7. This CDR3 has 16 amino acids. CDR3 coding DNA: TGTGCCAGCAGTCGAGCCAGGGGGTCCTCTGGAAACACCATATATTTT. Translating it yields CASSRARGSSGNTIYF. Looking up the rest from reference TRBV25-1 and TRBJ1-3 gives the full variable domain: EADIYQTPRYLVIGTGKKITLECSQTMGHDKMYWYQQDPGMELHLIHYSYGVNSTEKGDLSSESTVSRIRTEHFPLTLESARPSHTSQYLCASSRARGSSGNTIYFGEGSWLTVV.

This chain uses TRBV7-6 with TRBJ2-1; TRBD2 is a possible D gene (6 bases). This CDR3 region has 14 residues. Between the trimmed V and J ends, which lost 1 base and 6 bases, there was a span of 10 bases. Germline CDR1 and CDR2: SGHVS and FNYEAQ. CDR3 region: CASSLGLGVNEQFF. CDR3 sequence (DNA): TGTGCCAGCAGCTTAGGACTAGGGGTCAATGAGCAGTTCTTC.

This clone was counted a single time. This sequence joins TRBV27 and TRBJ2-1; no clear D gene. The CDR3 length is 14 residues. Germline CDR1 MNHEY, CDR2 SMNVEV (reference sequence). Trimming pared 6 bases from V and 0 bases from J, leaving 9 bases between. The CDR3 nucleotides are TGTGCCAGCAGCTCGCTCAGCTCCTACAATGAGCAGTTCTTC. Translating it yields CASSSLSSYNEQFF.

V is TRBV5-1 and J is TRBJ2-5; 8 nucleotides agree with TRBD2. After removal of 1 base from V and 2 bases from J, the junction contained 7 bases not matched to a gene. Germline-derived CDR1 and CDR2 are SGHRS and YFSETQ. CDR3 length: 16 amino acids. The CDR3 spells CASSLNGGAGQETQYF. DNA for the CDR3: TGCGCCAGCAGCTTGAACGGGGGGGCGGGACAAGAGACCCAGTACTTC.

The chain couples TRBV7-2 to TRBJ2-2; 8 nucleotides line up with TRBD1. J lost 1 base, V lost 3 bases, and 4 bases had no gene match. The CDR3 totals 16 residues. Germline CDR1 and CDR2: SGHTA and FQGNSA. The CDR3 loop reads CASSFTGTGNTGELFF. In DNA, the CDR3 is TGTGCCAGCAGCTTTACCGGGACAGGGAACACCGGGGAGCTGTTTTTT. Complete variable domain (other parts from reference TRBV7-2 and TRBJ2-2): GAGVSQSPSNKVTEKGKDVELRCDPISGHTALYWYRQSLGQGLEFLIYFQGNSAPDKSGLPSDRFSAERTGGSVSTLTIQRTQQEDSAVYLCASSFTGTGNTGELFFGEGSRLTVL.

This rearrangement joins TRBV5-6 to TRBJ2-7, with 8 nucleotides matching TRBD1. The CDR3 runs to 13 residues. The V gene end was trimmed by 3 bases and the J gene end by 7 bases; junction bases not matched to a gene: 6. CDR1 is SGHDT, CDR2 YYEEEE, per germline. CDR3 in amino acids: CASSWQGANEQYF. The DNA of the CDR3 is TGTGCCAGCAGCTGGCAGGGGGCAAATGAGCAGTACTTC.

The chain carries TRBV6-1 and TRBJ2-7, with 9 bases aligning to TRBD1. Trimming cost V 2 bases and J 3 bases; bases outside gene matches: 17. CDR3 length: 19 amino acids. CDR1 is MNHNS and CDR2 is SASEGT in the germline V gene. CDR3 sequence: CASSESGQGFLGAYYEQYF. In nucleotides, the CDR3 is TGTGCCAGCAGTGAATCGGGACAGGGATTCCTTGGCGCCTACTACGAGCAGTACTTC.

This chain joins TRBV4-3 and TRBJ2-3; 10 bases are shared with TRBD2. V was pared by 1 base and J by 2 bases, with 3 bases of the junction left unmatched. The germline gives CDR1 LGHNA, CDR2 YSLEER. This CDR3 has 16 residues. The CDR3 DNA sequence: TGCGCCAGCAGCCAAGGTAGCGGGGGGCCCACAGATACGCAGTATTTT. This gives the protein CASSQGSGGPTDTQYF.

The CDR3 coding sequence is TGTGCCAGCAGTGAAACAGGGACAGATAACACTGAAGCTTTCTTT. This sequence encodes CASSETGTDNTEAFF. The genes are TRBV2 and TRBJ1-1, with TRBD1 matching over 7 bases. The CDR3 length is 15 residues. V shed 2 bases, J shed 2 bases, and the junction held 5 bases outside the gene matches. Germline V gives CDR1 SNHLY, CDR2 FYNNEI.